Below, 30 T cell receptor beta chains from the same sample are listed, as sequenced in a study of T cells after yellow fever vaccination. Using its own MiXCR run on the 5' RACE reads, TCRdb lists one record per CDR3 protein. The table shows a few hundred thousand distinct CDR3 sequences, with around 7% occurring only once. Source: PBMCs, taken around 45 days after the first yellow fever vaccination. The receptors come from a man between 18 and 29 years old who received the YFV17D yellow fever vaccine.

The chain combines TRBV29-1 with TRBJ2-7, with TRBD2 matching over 10 bases. Germline CDR1 is SQVTM and CDR2 is ANQGSEA. Losses at the gene ends were 5 bases for V and 5 bases for J; bases not matched to a gene: 15. The CDR3 contains 16 residues. The DNA for the CDR3 is TGCAGCGTTACCCGGGGGGCCAGCGGGGGGGCTCACGAGCAGTACTTC. It encodes CSVTRGASGGAHEQYF.

This clonotype was picked up many times. The CDR3 loop is CASSPPVGRGGTDTQYF. The CDR3 nucleotides are TGTGCCAGCAGCCCGCCGGTTGGGCGGGGCGGCACAGATACGCAGTATTTT. The chain joins TRBV5-4 to TRBJ2-3, with D maybe TRBD2 (6 bases). This CDR3 contains 17 residues. Germline CDR1 is SGHNT and CDR2 is YYREEE (reference sequence). V was clipped by 4 bases and J by 1 base, with 19 bases between them. The complete variable domain, with remaining parts taken from reference TRBV5-4 and TRBJ2-3, reads ETGVTQSPTHLIKTRGQQVTLRCSSQSGHNTVSWYQQALGQGPQFIFQYYREEENGRGNFPPRFSGLQFPNYSSELNVNALELDDSALYLCASSPPVGRGGTDTQYFGPGTRLTVL.

This clonotype was detected only a few times. CDR3 in amino acids: CASSLPDRVQETQYF. The CDR3 DNA sequence: TGTGCCAGCAGCTTGCCTGACAGGGTCCAAGAGACCCAGTACTTC. The V and J genes are TRBV5-5 and TRBJ2-5; 7 bases match TRBD1. CDR1 and CDR2 (germline): SGHKS, YYEKEE (reference sequence). The V and J ends lost 1 base and 1 base, in that order; junction bases with no gene match: 4. This CDR3 is 15 amino acids long. Based on the CDR3 plus reference TRBV5-5 and TRBJ2-5, the full variable domain is DAGVTQSPTHLIKTRGQQVTLRCSPISGHKSVSWYQQVLGQGPQFIFQYYEKEERGRGNFPDRFSARQFPNYSSELNVNALLLGDSALYLCASSLPDRVQETQYFGPGTRLLVL.

The CDR3 DNA follows: TGTGCCAGTGGGACAGTTCCTCTCTACGAGCAGTACGTC. Its translation is CASGTVPLYEQYV. This chain links TRBV6-8 with TRBJ2-7; TRBD1 agrees at 7 bases. Germline V lookup: CDR1 MNHGY, CDR2 SAAAGT. The CDR3 contains 13 residues. The junction had 8 bases not matched to a gene; V was cut back by 9 bases and J by 3 bases.

The genes are TRBV20-1 and TRBJ2-5; a weak D match, TRBD1 (8 bases). V dropped 5 bases and J dropped 5 bases, with 21 bases sitting between them. The CDR3 has 15 amino acids. Germline CDR1 and CDR2: DFQATT and SNEGSKA (reference sequence). Here the CDR3 DNA reads TGCAGTGCTCCGCCTTTAACAGGGGGGGTGGAGACCCAGTACTTC. Its translation is CSAPPLTGGVETQYF.

The chain recombines TRBV7-7 with TRBJ2-5; 8 nucleotides line up with TRBD2. This CDR3 comprises 15 residues. J was trimmed by 2 bases and V by 5 bases; bases with no gene match: 7. From germline, CDR1 is SSHAT and CDR2 FNYEAQ (reference sequence). The CDR3 coding sequence is TGTGCCAGCAGCACGGGACTAGTAGGGCAAGAGACCCAGTACTTC. Protein sequence: CASSTGLVGQETQYF.

This clonotype was detected a few times. The chain carries TRBV6-4 and TRBJ1-1; possibly TRBD1 for D (6 bases). The CDR3 length is 14 residues. Trimming stripped 6 bases from V and 3 bases from J, with 14 bases between. CDR1 is MRHNA and CDR2 is SNTAGT in the germline V gene. CDR3 nucleotides: TGTGCCAGCAGACCTCAACAGGGATACACTGAAGCTTTCTTT. This encodes CASRPQQGYTEAFF.

V gene TRBV7-8 combines with J gene TRBJ2-7; a possible D gene is TRBD2 (5 bases). Trimming shortened V by 6 bases and J by 3 bases, and 15 bases separated the two germline ends. The CDR3 has 14 residues. CDR1 and CDR2 (germline): SGHVS, FQNEAQ. The CDR3 reads CASRQGVGDYEQYV. In DNA, the CDR3 is TGTGCCAGCAGACAAGGTGTCGGGGACTACGAGCAGTACGTC.

The rearrangement links TRBV4-2 to TRBJ2-3; 7 nucleotides match TRBD2. V lost 0 bases, J lost 5 bases, and 11 bases stayed unmatched. The CDR3 sequence is 17 residues long. Germline assignment: CDR1 LGHNA and CDR2 YNFKEQ. The CDR3 DNA is TGTGCCAGCAGCCAAGACGGGTTGGGCGGGGGTAAAGATACGCAGTATTTT. Translated, it gives CASSQDGLGGGKDTQYF.

The sample holds a few counts of this clonotype. The gene calls are TRBV5-1 and TRBJ2-3, with 7 bases identical to TRBD2. Unmatched junction bases numbered 11, after V lost 6 bases and J lost 1 base. Germline CDR1 is SGHRS and CDR2 is YFSETQ. The CDR3 length is 16 residues. This CDR3 reads CASIWGGSLGTDTQYF. The CDR3 DNA follows: TGCGCCAGCATCTGGGGGGGGTCCCTAGGCACAGATACGCAGTATTTT.

At least ten counts were recorded for this clonotype. The rearrangement uses TRBV20-1 and TRBJ2-3; 13 bases map to TRBD2. Germline assignment: CDR1 DFQATT and CDR2 SNEGSKA (reference sequence). V dropped 4 bases and J dropped 7; count of bases not matched to a gene: 8. This CDR3 comprises 15 residues. The CDR3 here is CSATKLAGGPNTQYF. The CDR3, as DNA: TGCAGTGCTACGAAACTAGCGGGGGGGCCAAATACGCAGTATTTT.

In its sample, this clonotype was seen a few times. The CDR3 coding sequence is TGCGCCAGCAGCTTAGGTTGGTGGGAGGAAGCGGATGAGCAGTTCTTC. This gives the protein CASSLGWWEEADEQFF. J is TRBJ2-1 and V is TRBV5-1, with D possibly being TRBD2 (6 bases). V was pared by 2 bases and J by 8 bases, with 20 bases between. Germline V lookup: CDR1 SGHRS, CDR2 YFSETQ. This CDR3 has 16 residues.

The V and J genes are TRBV19 and TRBJ2-2; D call uncertain. Trimming pared 0 bases from V and 0 bases from J, leaving 14 bases between. The germline CDR1 and CDR2 sequences are LNHDA and SQIVND (reference sequence). The CDR3 covers 18 residues. CDR3 sequence: CASSIDPGVVANTGELFF. DNA for the CDR3: TGTGCCAGTAGTATAGATCCTGGGGTTGTGGCGAACACCGGGGAGCTGTTTTTT.

This clonotype was recorded a few times. This chain joins TRBV15 and TRBJ2-7; TRBD2 agrees at 8 bases. The CDR3 loop spans 13 amino acids. The J segment lost 5 bases and the V segment lost 5 bases, leaving 5 bases of the junction unmatched. Germline CDR1 LNHNV, CDR2 YYDKDF (reference sequence). The CDR3 region has the DNA TGTGCCACCAGCCCCGGGACTAGGAACGAGCAGTACGTC. Amino acids: CATSPGTRNEQYV.

The chain uses TRBV20-1 and TRBJ2-1; TRBD2 matches at 11 bases. Per germline, CDR1 DFQATT and CDR2 SNEGSKA (reference sequence). CDR3 length equals 19 residues. J was trimmed by 0 bases and V by 0 bases; bases with no gene match: 10. CDR3 sequence reads: CSARDRELAGGPSYNEQFF. CDR3 nucleotides: TGCAGTGCTAGAGATCGGGAGCTAGCGGGGGGTCCCTCCTACAATGAGCAGTTCTTC.

This clonotype was counted between two and nine times. The chain employs TRBV4-1 and TRBJ2-7, with 8 positions matching TRBD2. This CDR3 comprises 15 residues. V gave up 4 bases and J gave up 3 bases; unmatched junction bases: 8. Germline lookup yields CDR1 MGHRA and CDR2 YSYEKL. The CDR3 coding sequence is TGCGCCAGCAGCCCGAGGGGAGGGACTAGCTACGAGCAGTACTTC. Translating it yields CASSPRGGTSYEQYF.

CDR3 sequence (DNA): TGTGCCAGCAGTGACACCTCGCTCAACACTGAAGCTTTCTTT. Its translation: CASSDTSLNTEAFF. The gene calls are TRBV6-4 and TRBJ1-1; D is uncertain. Per the germline V gene, CDR1 is MRHNA and CDR2 is SNTAGT. The CDR3 has 14 amino acids. Between the trimmed V and J ends, which lost 2 bases and 2 bases, there was a span of 9 bases.

Ten or more counts support this clonotype. This chain joins TRBV5-1 and TRBJ2-7; possibly TRBD1 or TRBD2 for D (6 bases each). V was pared by 0 bases and J by 2 bases, with 9 bases between. This CDR3 is 14 amino acids long. CDR1 is SGHRS, CDR2 YFSETQ, per germline. The CDR3 bases are TGCGCCAGCAGCTTGGCCGGGGGCACCTACGAGCAGTACTTC. Translated: CASSLAGGTYEQYF.

This clonotype has just a few counts. For the CDR3, the DNA is TGCGCCAGCAGCCCCGGGACTAGCGGGTTCAATGAGCAGTTCTTC. It translates to CASSPGTSGFNEQFF. The chain links TRBV4-3 to TRBJ2-1; TRBD2 aligns across 12 bases. Germline V CDR1 and CDR2: LGHNA, YSLEER. The CDR3 is 15 residues long. V dropped 4 bases and J dropped 6; count of bases not matched to a gene: 4.

A few counts support this clonotype. V usage is TRBV7-2 and J usage is TRBJ2-1, with D uncertain. The length of the CDR3 is 11 residues. Germline CDR1 is SGHTA and CDR2 is FQGNSA. V was clipped by 5 bases and J by 7 bases, with 6 bases between them. The CDR3 loop reads CASSPRNEQFF. The DNA for the CDR3 is TGTGCCAGCAGCCCCCGGAATGAGCAGTTCTTC.

This clonotype was observed a handful of times. The rearrangement joins TRBV10-2 to TRBJ2-3; D is unresolved. This CDR3 region has 14 residues. V was trimmed by 5 bases and J by 0 bases, leaving 9 bases between them. Germline CDR1 and CDR2: WSHSY and SAAADI. CDR3 sequence reads: CASSRRLSTDTQYF. CDR3 DNA sequence: TGCGCCAGCAGTAGACGGCTCAGCACAGATACGCAGTATTTT.

This clonotype has just a few counts. The chain uses TRBV4-2 and TRBJ1-5; D is uncertain. Trimming took off 0 bases at V and 8 bases at J, with 17 bases between the two ends. This CDR3 comprises 16 residues. Per germline, CDR1 LGHNA and CDR2 YNFKEQ. Written as DNA, the CDR3 is TGTGCCAGCAGCCAAGATGCGGTAGGCAGCTGGGAGCCCCAGCATTTT. Encoded protein: CASSQDAVGSWEPQHF.

Remarks on this clonotype: One end of the junction fails to match germline, which may point to a read error. The V gene is TRBV20-1, the J gene TRBJ2-5; D unclear. Germline-derived CDR1 and CDR2 are DFQATT and SNEGSKA (reference sequence). This CDR3 has 16 amino acids. CDR3 DNA: TGCTGTGCTAGAGGCCGTGCGCCCTCGTGGCGGGAGACCCAGTACTTC. It codes for CCARGRAPSWRETQYF.

Ten or more counts support this clonotype. The chain is built from TRBV7-2 and TRBJ2-1; 7 bases are a match to TRBD1. The CDR3 contains 14 residues. The germline gives CDR1 SGHTA, CDR2 FQGNSA. After removal of 5 bases from V and 7 bases from J, the junction contained 8 bases not matched to a gene. The CDR3 bases are TGTGCCAGCAGCCGACCCGGCAGGGGGAATGAGCAGTTCTTC. This translates into CASSRPGRGNEQFF.

With regard to this clonotype: A single base separates this from a much larger clone, so it may be a read error. The chain joins TRBV2 to TRBJ2-3, with D possibly TRBD2 on 5 matching bases. Germline V gene lookup returns CDR1 SNHLY and CDR2 FYNNEI. The CDR3 totals 14 residues. The CDR3 sequence is CACSFAGNTDTQYF. In nucleotides, the CDR3 is TGTGCCTGCAGTTTCGCCGGGAACACAGATACGCAGTATTTT.

The V and J genes are TRBV4-3 and TRBJ2-1; the match to TRBD2 covers 13 bases. With V trimmed by 3 bases and J by 5 bases, 4 bases remained unmatched. CDR3 length: 16 residues. CDR1 and CDR2 from the germline V gene are LGHNA and YSLEER. CDR3 coding DNA: TGCGCCAGCAGCCACCGACTAGCGGGGGGTCACAATGAGCAGTTCTTC. Its translation is CASSHRLAGGHNEQFF.

This rearrangement joins TRBV9 to TRBJ2-5; D might be TRBD2 (6 bases). This CDR3 region has 18 residues. The V and J ends lost 3 bases and 0 bases respectively, with 21 bases between them. CDR1 and CDR2 from the germline V gene are SGDLS and YYNGEE. CDR3 DNA: TGTGCCAGCAGCGGGGAGGAAGTCGGGGCCTGGAACCAAGAGACCCAGTACTTC. Its protein is CASSGEEVGAWNQETQYF.

The chain carries TRBV6-2 or TRBV6-3 and TRBJ1-1; TRBD1 matches at 7 bases. V lost 0 bases, J lost 3 bases, and 1 base stayed unmatched. CDR1 is MNHEY and CDR2 is SVGEGT in the germline V gene. The CDR3 spans 14 residues. CDR3 sequence reads: CASSYSTGYTEAFF. The CDR3, as DNA: TGTGCCAGCAGTTACTCGACAGGGTACACTGAAGCTTTCTTT.

This clonotype was seen ten or more times. The rearrangement joins TRBV3-1 to TRBJ2-1; D gene ambiguous. CDR3 length equals 15 residues. Germline V gene data show CDR1 as LGHDT and CDR2 as YNNKEL (reference sequence). Trimming pared 11 bases from V and 5 bases from J, leaving 22 bases between. The DNA for the CDR3 is TGTGCCCGCCGGATTTGTAGGCCTGGTCACAATGAGCAGTTCTTC. It codes for CARRICRPGHNEQFF.

This rearrangement joins TRBV4-2 to TRBJ1-5; D gene uncertain. The V end was cut by 5 bases, the J end by 8 bases, with 7 bases between. The CDR3 covers 11 residues. Germline V gene sequence: CDR1 LGHNA, CDR2 YNFKEQ. CDR3 bases: TGTGCCAGCAGCGGAAGGAAGCCCCAGCATTTT. Translating gives CASSGRKPQHF.